This T cell receptor beta chain is drawn from a study of cytomegalovirus exposure and HLA in healthy donors. This clone was seen a single time. The antigen is not known. Whole-study results and caveats: Most TCR sequences were uncommon, yet certain public TCRs appeared in many donors.

Libraries were prepared by immunoSEQ multiplex PCR; TCRdb keeps only in-frame clonotypes and omits some of them. Found here are 55,000 to 75,000 clones, 94% of them singletons; the top ten hold approximately 1.5%. Sequencing was carried out using PBMCs. This sequence originates from a man in his late teens or twenties in good health and CMV-seropositive.

The CDR3 bases are TGTGCCAGCAGCTTGGGGACGGGAGGGCCCTCCGATGAGCAGTTCTTC. The encoded protein is CASSLGTGGPSDEQFF. The chain employs TRBV5-8 and TRBJ2-1, with 8 positions matching TRBD2. Germline loops: CDR1 SGHTS, CDR2 YDEGEE. With 0 bases clipped from V and 8 bases from J, the junction kept 10 bases outside the gene matches. This CDR3 comprises 16 residues.